This paragraph reports one TCR beta chain. How the authors handled the data: Amplification of reference gene primers provided the estimated nucleated cell counts. Clones were sequenced by immunoSEQ multiplex PCR, and TCRdb holds only the in-frame ones, with some missing. V and J calls and clone size are given by that table; D and trimming were obtained from the DNA. The sample has almost 300,000 clones, approximately 86% seen once. The data were taken from a study of blood T cell repertoires in COVID-19. Study-level background: There were acute and convalescent COVID-19 samples, and they came from the United States, Italy and Spain.

Sequencing was done on a sample of peripheral blood. The sequence was obtained from a man aged 65 to 79 with acute or convalescent COVID-19.

CDR3 in amino acids: CASSLQLADYNEQFF. The CDR3 bases are TGTGCCAGCAGTTTACAACTAGCGGACTACAATGAGCAGTTCTTC. The V call is TRBV28, the J call TRBJ2-1, with TRBD2 matching over 8 bases. CDR1 and CDR2 (germline): MDHEN, SYDVKM. The CDR3 consists of 15 residues. With V trimmed by 2 bases and J by 3 bases, 3 bases remained unmatched. Together with reference TRBV28 and TRBJ2-1, the CDR3 gives the full variable domain: DVKVTQSSRYLVKRTGEKVFLECVQDMDHENMFWYRQDPGLGLRLIYFSYDVKMKEKGDIPEGYSVSREKKERFSLILESASTNQTSMYLCASSLQLADYNEQFFGPGTRLTVL.